The entry below gives a single T cell receptor (beta chain) sequence along with its context. Antigen specificity is unknown. Germline assignment: CDR1 SGHVS and CDR2 FNYEAQ. J lost 5 bases, V lost 5 bases, and 11 bases had no gene match. The CDR3 extends over 16 amino acids. Within the ViraFEST assay, antigen-specific CD4+ T cells underwent expansion with viral peptide pools prior to sequencing. Researchers isolated CD4+ T cells once approximately 10 days of culture had elapsed. PCR confirmed that the person was infected with SARS-CoV-2 between March and December 2020. In culture with 10 IU/ml IL-2 and about 10 ug/ml peptides, PBMC were grown at 1.5 million to 2.5 million per well. TCRdb's table, derived via immunoSEQ multiplex PCR, lists solely in-frame clones and lacks some. The sample holds some 25,000 clones, roughly four fifths seen once. The sample comes from a study of vaccination effects on CD4 cells after COVID-19. The overall study: At 16 days and one week before vaccination, a couple of convalescent patients gave samples.

General study results and limits: Spike-reactive clones present post-vaccine in convalescents were predominantly new vaccine-induced clones. By a late point after vaccination, infection- and vaccine-induced clones had shrunk markedly through clonal contraction.

This receptor was taken from a human donor who had a prior SARS-CoV-2 infection. The V call is TRBV7-6, the J call TRBJ1-4, with 7 bases that match TRBD1. Material: CD4+ T cells from PBMCs cultured with SARS-CoV-2 spike peptides, obtained before COVID-19 vaccination. CDR3 bases: TGTGCCAGCAGCCTCACACCGGACAGGATAAATGAAAAACTGTTTTTT. Residues: CASSLTPDRINEKLFF.